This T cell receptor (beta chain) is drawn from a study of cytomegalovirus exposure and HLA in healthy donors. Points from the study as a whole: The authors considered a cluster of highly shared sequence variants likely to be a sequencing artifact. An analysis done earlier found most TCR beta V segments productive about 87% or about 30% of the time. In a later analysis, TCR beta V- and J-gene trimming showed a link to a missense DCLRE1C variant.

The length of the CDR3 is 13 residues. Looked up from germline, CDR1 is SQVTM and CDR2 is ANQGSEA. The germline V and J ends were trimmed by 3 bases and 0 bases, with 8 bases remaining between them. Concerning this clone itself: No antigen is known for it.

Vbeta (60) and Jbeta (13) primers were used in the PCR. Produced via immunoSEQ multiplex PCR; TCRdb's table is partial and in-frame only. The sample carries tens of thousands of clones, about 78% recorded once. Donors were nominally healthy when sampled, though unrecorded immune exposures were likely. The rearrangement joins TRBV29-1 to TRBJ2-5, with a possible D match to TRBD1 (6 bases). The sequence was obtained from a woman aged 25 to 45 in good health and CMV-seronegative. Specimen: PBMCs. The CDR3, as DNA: TGCAGCGTTGATTACAGGGACCAAGAGACCCAGTACTTC. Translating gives CSVDYRDQETQYF.